The next 4 T cell receptor beta chains were all read from a single sample in a study of metastatic and nonmetastatic thyroid tumors. TCRdb re-clonotyped the PCR reads through MiXCR. Of about 16,000 clones in the sample, roughly 32% were seen once. No patient had received any treatment before thyroid surgery. Sequenced material: tumor tissue. The receptors shown here come from a female donor with papillary thyroid cancer or a benign thyroid nodule (not recorded which). Some clones in this sample may be carry-over from other donors' samples.

This clone has at least ten counts. The V and J genes are TRBV28 and TRBJ1-1; 8 nucleotides line up with TRBD1. V was pared by 5 bases and J by 9 bases, with 2 bases of the junction left unmatched. CDR3 length equals 11 residues. CDR1 and CDR2 from the germline V gene are MDHEN and SYDVKM. CDR3 region: CASSHRGKAFF. CDR3 sequence (DNA): TGTGCCAGCAGTCACAGGGGGAAAGCTTTCTTT.

The V call is TRBV4-1, the J call TRBJ1-4; perhaps TRBD1 as D (5 bases). The CDR3 loop spans 18 amino acids. V was shortened by 0 bases and J by 10 bases, with 24 bases between the two germline ends. The germline gives CDR1 MGHRA, CDR2 YSYEKL. CDR3 in DNA: TGCGCCAGCAGCCAAGATTCGGCAGGGACCGAAGCTACAAGAAAACTGTTTTTT. Its protein is CASSQDSAGTEATRKLFF.

The V call is TRBV30, the J call TRBJ1-2; D possibly corresponds to TRBD1 (5 bases). With 1 base removed from V and 6 bases from J, the gap between germline ends came to 9 bases. The germline CDR1 and CDR2 sequences are GTSNPN and SVGIG (reference sequence). CDR3 length equals 12 residues. The chain's CDR3 is CAWSGQFDGYTF. In DNA form, the CDR3 reads TGTGCCTGGAGTGGACAGTTCGATGGCTACACCTTC.

This clone turned up a few times. The J gene is TRBJ2-1, the V gene TRBV6-1; D remains ambiguous. This CDR3 is built from 13 residues. V lost 8 bases and J lost 7, with 15 bases in between. Germline V gene lookup returns CDR1 MNHNS and CDR2 SASEGT. CDR3 residues: CASGNGPVNEQFF. The CDR3 nucleotides read TGTGCCAGCGGAAATGGTCCGGTGAATGAGCAGTTCTTC.